This entry lists 17 T cell receptor beta chains sequenced from one sample in a study of T-cell memory formation after mild COVID-19. TCRdb reprocessed the 5' RACE reads with MiXCR, giving one entry per CDR3 protein. The sample consists of some 120,000 distinct CDR3 sequences, about 5.9% of them appearing once. What was sequenced was PBMCs or a T cell subset sorted from them (not recorded which). Source of these receptors: an adult woman who had mild COVID-19 (a few samples of this study predate the infection). Cell type and time point are not known.

This clonotype appeared many times. This chain joins TRBV7-9 and TRBJ2-3; a possible D gene is TRBD1 (6 bases). Trimming took 7 bases from V and 7 from J, leaving 18 bases between them. This CDR3 has 14 residues. Per germline, CDR1 SEHNR and CDR2 FQNEAQ (reference sequence). CDR3 amino acids: CASMGTPDANTQYF. CDR3 nucleotides: TGTGCCAGCATGGGGACACCCGACGCAAATACGCAGTATTTT. Using reference TRBV7-9 and TRBJ2-3 for the parts outside the CDR3, the full variable domain is DTGVSQNPRHKITKRGQNVTFRCDPISEHNRLYWYRQTLGQGPEFLTYFQNEAQLEKSRLLSDRFSAERPKGSFSTLEIQRTEQGDSAMYLCASMGTPDANTQYFGPGTRLTVL.

There are many counts of this clonotype. The V call is TRBV5-1, the J call TRBJ1-6; D gene ambiguous. V dropped 1 base and J dropped 8 bases, with 16 bases sitting between them. Germline V lookup: CDR1 SGHRS, CDR2 YFSETQ. The CDR3 spans 16 residues. CDR3: CASSLNVGGGDSPLHF. The CDR3 region has the DNA TGCGCCAGCAGCTTGAATGTTGGCGGTGGGGATTCACCCCTCCACTTT.

There are a few counts of this clonotype. The gene calls are TRBV12-3 or TRBV12-4 and TRBJ2-4; maybe TRBD1 (6 bases). Deletions cut 7 bases from V and 6 bases from J, with 16 bases between. This CDR3 is 14 amino acids long. CDR3 loop: CASNNRASGNIQYF. The CDR3 nucleotides read TGTGCCAGCAATAACAGGGCCTCCGGAAACATTCAGTACTTC.

This clonotype has ten or more counts. CDR3 nucleotide sequence: TGTGCCAGCAGCAAACAGGGTGGGGTCTCCTACGAGCAGTACTTC. It is translated as CASSKQGGVSYEQYF. The chain carries TRBV9 and TRBJ2-7; D is possibly TRBD1 (6 bases). Between the trimmed V and J ends, which lost 4 bases and 0 bases, there was a span of 14 bases. CDR1 and CDR2 from the germline V gene are SGDLS and YYNGEE. There are 15 residues in the CDR3.

The chain carries TRBV7-9 and TRBJ1-1; D possibly corresponds to TRBD1 (5 bases). This CDR3 spans 16 amino acids. V was trimmed by 3 bases and J by 3 bases, leaving 17 bases between them. Per the germline V gene, CDR1 is SEHNR and CDR2 is FQNEAQ (reference sequence). CDR3 amino acids: CASSFGAVNGYTEAFF. The CDR3 nucleotides read TGTGCCAGCAGCTTTGGGGCAGTTAATGGGTACACTGAAGCTTTCTTT.

The chain employs TRBV5-1 and TRBJ2-7; D is unclear. CDR1 and CDR2 (germline): SGHRS, YFSETQ. The CDR3 consists of 15 residues. Trimming left V 0 bases short and J 4 bases short, with 14 bases between. This CDR3 is CASSLGSWAEYEQYF. Written as DNA, the CDR3 is TGCGCCAGCAGCTTGGGTAGCTGGGCGGAATACGAGCAGTACTTC.

In its sample, this clonotype was seen many times. One end of the junction fails to match germline, which may point to a read error. V and J are TRBV9 and TRBJ2-7, with 7 bases identical to TRBD2. Germline V lookup: CDR1 SGDLS, CDR2 YYNGEE. This CDR3 has 11 amino acids. The CDR3 spells CAMILGRGTFF. In DNA form, the CDR3 reads TGTGCCATGATCCTTGGGCGGGGGACTTTTTTC.

The chain employs TRBV7-9 and TRBJ2-4; perhaps TRBD2 as D (5 bases). V lost 5 bases, J lost 9 bases, and 14 bases lay in between. Per the germline V gene, CDR1 is SEHNR and CDR2 is FQNEAQ (reference sequence). The CDR3 extends over 13 amino acids. The CDR3 here is CASSQMTGGIQYF. The DNA of the CDR3 is TGTGCCAGCAGCCAAATGACCGGAGGCATTCAGTACTTC.

This clonotype was detected many times. The chain couples TRBV4-2 to TRBJ1-1, with D perhaps matching TRBD1 (5 bases). The ends were cut back, 4 bases at V and 5 bases at J, with 8 bases in the middle. Germline CDR1 LGHNA, CDR2 YNFKEQ. The CDR3 runs to 12 residues. CDR3 bases: TGTGCCAGCAGCCCGTGGGGGACTGAAGCTTTCTTT. It is translated as CASSPWGTEAFF.

This clonotype has just a few counts. The DNA for the CDR3 is TGTGCCAGAAGTCCGAAGGGGGCCAACGTCCTGACTTTC. Amino acid sequence: CARSPKGANVLTF. The rearrangement joins TRBV12-3 or TRBV12-4 to TRBJ2-6; D gene uncertain. This CDR3 contains 13 residues. V dropped 9 bases and J dropped 4 bases, with 10 bases sitting between them.

The rearrangement joins TRBV5-4 to TRBJ1-5; 7 bases are a match to TRBD1. Germline CDR1 SGHNT, CDR2 YYREEE (reference sequence). The CDR3 consists of 14 residues. The trim removed 5 bases at V and 7 bases at J, leaving 9 bases unmatched. The CDR3 is CASSLEGARQPQHF. The CDR3 bases are TGTGCCAGCAGTCTGGAGGGGGCACGGCAGCCCCAGCATTTT.

This clonotype occurred a few times. The chain joins TRBV6-6 to TRBJ2-1, with 9 positions matching TRBD1. The junction had 3 bases not matched to a gene; V was cut back by 2 bases and J by 7 bases. Germline loops: CDR1 MNHNY, CDR2 SVGAGI (reference sequence). The CDR3 spans 14 residues. The CDR3 loop reads CASSYGTGRNEQFF. In DNA form, the CDR3 reads TGTGCCAGCAGTTACGGGACAGGGAGGAATGAGCAGTTCTTC.

This clonotype was observed a few times. The CDR3 region is CSASPGVHYGYTF. For the CDR3, the DNA is TGCAGTGCTAGTCCGGGGGTCCACTATGGCTACACCTTC. The J gene is TRBJ1-2, the V gene TRBV20-1; possibly TRBD1 for D (5 bases). CDR1 is DFQATT and CDR2 is SNEGSKA in the germline V gene (reference sequence). CDR3 length equals 13 residues. Trimming removed 3 bases at V and 3 bases at J, with 11 bases between.

This clonotype was seen ten or more times. The V gene is TRBV6-5, the J gene TRBJ2-3; D may be TRBD1 (6 bases). CDR1 MNHEY and CDR2 SVGAGI come from the germline V gene. The V gene lost 7 bases and the J gene lost 0 bases, with 11 bases spanning the gap. The CDR3 totals 14 residues. The CDR3 region has the DNA TGTGCCAGCAACAGGGCCCAAAGCACAGATACGCAGTATTTT. Amino acids: CASNRAQSTDTQYF.

This clonotype occurred many times. This sequence joins TRBV7-2 and TRBJ2-7, with 7 bases matching TRBD2. Germline V gene data show CDR1 as SGHTA and CDR2 as FQGNSA. V shed 2 bases, J shed 1 base, and the junction held 5 bases outside the gene matches. The CDR3 has 15 amino acids. DNA for the CDR3: TGTGCCAGCAGCTTACGTCGGGGGGTGTCCTACGAGCAGTACTTC. It yields the protein CASSLRRGVSYEQYF.

CDR3 region: CASWVTNTGELFF. The DNA for the CDR3 is TGCGCCAGCTGGGTGACGAACACCGGGGAGCTGTTTTTT. The V call is TRBV5-1, the J call TRBJ2-2, with unresolved D. CDR3 length: 13 amino acids. The germline V gene has CDR1 SGHRS and CDR2 YFSETQ. Trimming cost V 7 bases and J 0 bases, with 7 bases left between them. Filled out from reference TRBV5-1 and TRBJ2-2, the complete variable domain reads KAGVTQTPRYLIKTRGQQVTLSCSPISGHRSVSWYQQTPGQGLQFLFEYFSETQRNKGNFPGRFSGRQFSNSRSEMNVSTLELGDSALYLCASWVTNTGELFFGEGSRLTVL.

The table lists this clonotype with a few counts. This chain uses TRBV30 with TRBJ2-1, with D uncertain. This CDR3 contains 13 residues. V dropped 0 bases and J dropped 6 bases, with 9 bases sitting between them. Germline V gene data show CDR1 as GTSNPN and CDR2 as SVGIG (reference sequence). DNA for the CDR3: TGTGCCTGGAGTGTAGACCCAGGCAATGAGCAGTTCTTC. Translating gives CAWSVDPGNEQFF. The full variable domain, rest sourced from reference TRBV30 and TRBJ2-1, is SQTIHQWPATLVQPVGSPLSLECTVEGTSNPNLYWYRQAAGRGLQLLFYSVGIGQISSEVPQNLSASRPQDRQFILSSKKLLLSDSGFYLCAWSVDPGNEQFFGPGTRLTVL.